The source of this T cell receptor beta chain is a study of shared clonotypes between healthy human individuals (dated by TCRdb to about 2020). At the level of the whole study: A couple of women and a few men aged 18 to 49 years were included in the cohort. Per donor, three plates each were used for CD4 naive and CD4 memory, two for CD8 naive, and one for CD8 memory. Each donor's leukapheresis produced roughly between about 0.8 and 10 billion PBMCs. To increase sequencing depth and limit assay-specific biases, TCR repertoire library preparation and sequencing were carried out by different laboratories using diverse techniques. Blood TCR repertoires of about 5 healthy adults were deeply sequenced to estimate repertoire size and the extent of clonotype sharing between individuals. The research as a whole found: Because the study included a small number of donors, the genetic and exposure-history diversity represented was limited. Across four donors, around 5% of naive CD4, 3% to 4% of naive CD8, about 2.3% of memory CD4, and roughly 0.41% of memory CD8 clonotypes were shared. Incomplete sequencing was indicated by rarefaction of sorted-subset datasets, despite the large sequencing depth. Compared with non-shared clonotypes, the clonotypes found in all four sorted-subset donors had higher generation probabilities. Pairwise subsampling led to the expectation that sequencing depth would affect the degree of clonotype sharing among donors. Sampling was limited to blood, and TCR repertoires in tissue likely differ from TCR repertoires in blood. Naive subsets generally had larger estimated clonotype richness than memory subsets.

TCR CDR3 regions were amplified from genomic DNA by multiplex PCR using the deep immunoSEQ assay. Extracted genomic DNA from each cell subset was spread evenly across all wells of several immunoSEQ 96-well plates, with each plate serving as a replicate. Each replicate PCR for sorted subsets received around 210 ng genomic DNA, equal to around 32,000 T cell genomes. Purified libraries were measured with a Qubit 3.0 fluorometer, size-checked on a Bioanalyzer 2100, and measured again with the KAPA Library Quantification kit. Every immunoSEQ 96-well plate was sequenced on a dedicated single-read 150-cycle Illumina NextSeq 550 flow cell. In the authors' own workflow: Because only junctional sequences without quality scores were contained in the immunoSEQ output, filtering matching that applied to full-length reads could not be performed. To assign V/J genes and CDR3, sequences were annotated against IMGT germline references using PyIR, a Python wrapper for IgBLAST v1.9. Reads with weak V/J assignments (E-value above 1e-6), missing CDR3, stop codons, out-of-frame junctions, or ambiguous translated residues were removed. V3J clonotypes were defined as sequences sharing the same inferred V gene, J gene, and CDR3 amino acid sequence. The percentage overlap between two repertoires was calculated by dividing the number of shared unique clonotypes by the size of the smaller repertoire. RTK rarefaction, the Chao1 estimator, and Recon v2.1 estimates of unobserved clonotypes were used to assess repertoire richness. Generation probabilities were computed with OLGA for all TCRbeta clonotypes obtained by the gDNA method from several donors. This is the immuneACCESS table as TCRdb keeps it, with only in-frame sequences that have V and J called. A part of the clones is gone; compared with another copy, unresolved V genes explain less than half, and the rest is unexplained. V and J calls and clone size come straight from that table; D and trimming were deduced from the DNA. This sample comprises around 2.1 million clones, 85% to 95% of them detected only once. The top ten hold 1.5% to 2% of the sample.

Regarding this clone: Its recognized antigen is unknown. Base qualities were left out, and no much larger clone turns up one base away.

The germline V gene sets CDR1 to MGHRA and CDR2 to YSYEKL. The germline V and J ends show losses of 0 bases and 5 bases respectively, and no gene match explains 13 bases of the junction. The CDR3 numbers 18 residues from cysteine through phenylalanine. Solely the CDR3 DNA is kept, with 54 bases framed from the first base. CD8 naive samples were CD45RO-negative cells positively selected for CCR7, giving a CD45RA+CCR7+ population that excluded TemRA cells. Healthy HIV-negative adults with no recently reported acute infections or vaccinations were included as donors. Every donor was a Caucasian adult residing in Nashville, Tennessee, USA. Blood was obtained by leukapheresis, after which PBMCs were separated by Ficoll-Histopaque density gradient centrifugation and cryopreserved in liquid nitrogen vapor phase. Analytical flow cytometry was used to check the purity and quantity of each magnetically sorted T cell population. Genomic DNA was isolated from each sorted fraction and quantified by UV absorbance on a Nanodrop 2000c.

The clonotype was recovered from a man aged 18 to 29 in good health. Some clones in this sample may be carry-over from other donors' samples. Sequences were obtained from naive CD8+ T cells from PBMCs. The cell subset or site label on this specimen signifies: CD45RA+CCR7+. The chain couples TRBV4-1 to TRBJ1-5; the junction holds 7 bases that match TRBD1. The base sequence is TGCGCCAGCAGCCAAGACCCCCGGGGACAGCCCCTGGATCAGCCCCAGCATTTT. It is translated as CASSQDPRGQPLDQPQHF.